This is a list of T cell receptor beta chains from one sample in a study of blood T cell repertoires in COVID-19. Profiled with immunoSEQ multiplex PCR; TCRdb holds only in-frame clones, not every one. The sample lists roughly 160,000 clones; more than 85% were seen once. The sequenced material came from peripheral blood. Every receptor here comes from a man aged 45-65 years with acute or convalescent COVID-19. Both conserved end residues are part of each CDR3. D genes are given only for firm matches. Clone size is shown for a subset of rows, as once, few, many or a class of expanded clone.

>TRBJ2-2|TRBD2|TRBV4-1|NA
CASSQDRPRERRGGELFF
TGCGCCAGCAGCCAAGACCGTCCGCGGGAGAGACGGGGCGGGGAGCTGTTTTTT
>TRBJ1-2|NA|TRBV4-3|NA
CASSQDPLPGNYGYTF
TGCGCCAGCAGCCAAGACCCTCTCCCGGGGAACTATGGCTACACCTTC
>TRBJ2-3|TRBD2|TRBV24-1|NA
CATSAPVLRTSGASTDTQYF
TGTGCCACCAGTGCCCCCGTACTACGGACTAGCGGGGCTAGCACAGATACGCAGTATTTT
>TRBJ2-1|TRBD2|TRBV28|NA
CASSQPVDSGSYNEQFF
TGTGCCAGCAGTCAACCTGTGGATAGCGGGAGCTACAATGAGCAGTTCTTC
>TRBJ2-5|TRBD1|TRBV5-8|NA
CASSNPGQGQETQYF
TGTGCCAGCAGCAACCCGGGACAGGGTCAAGAGACCCAGTACTTC
>TRBJ1-1|NA|TRBV10-3|NA
CASRTPEDTEAFF
TGTGCCTCCCGGACCCCGGAGGACACTGAAGCTTTCTTT
>TRBJ1-5|NA|TRBV27|few
CASSLDAGKGQPQHF
TGTGCCAGCAGTTTGGATGCAGGGAAAGGCCAGCCCCAGCATTTT
>TRBJ1-1|NA|TRBV27|NA
CASSLSPGVNTEAFF
TGTGCCAGCAGTTTATCTCCAGGTGTGAACACTGAAGCTTTCTTT
>TRBJ1-4|NA|TRBV30|once
CAWSGFREGEKLFF
TGTGCCTGGAGTGGATTCAGGGAAGGCGAAAAACTGTTTTTT
>TRBJ2-7|TRBD1|TRBV7-3|once
CASSLGGQDTYEQYF
TGTGCCAGCAGCTTAGGGGGACAGGATACCTACGAGCAGTACTTC
>TRBJ2-5|TRBD2|TRBV27|NA
CASSLGTTALETQYF
TGTGCCAGCAGTTTAGGGACTACGGCCTTAGAGACCCAGTACTTC
>TRBJ2-7|TRBD2|TRBV7-2|few
CASSPRSGSSYEQYF
TGTGCCAGCAGCCCTAGGAGCGGGAGCTCCTACGAGCAGTACTTC
>TRBJ1-1|TRBD1|TRBV18|NA
CASSPGQGSEAFF
TGTGCCAGCTCACCAGGACAGGGCTCTGAAGCTTTCTTT
>TRBJ1-2|NA|TRBV3-1/TRBV3-2|few
CASSQLATDGYTF
TGTGCCAGCAGCCAATTAGCGACCGATGGCTACACCTTC
>TRBJ1-3|NA|TRBV11-2|NA
CASSPWTDEGNTIYF
TGTGCCAGCAGCCCCTGGACAGATGAGGGAAACACCATATATTTT
>TRBJ2-1|NA|TRBV7-2|NA
CASSPYYNEQFF
TGTGCCAGCAGCCCCTACTACAATGAGCAGTTCTTC
>TRBJ1-1|NA|TRBV7-2|NA
CASSLDPGTEAFF
TGTGCCAGCAGCTTAGATCCGGGAACTGAAGCTTTCTTT
>TRBJ2-1|TRBD2|TRBV27|NA
CASSFTSGYNEQFF
TGTGCCAGCAGTTTTACTAGCGGCTACAATGAGCAGTTCTTC
>TRBJ2-5|NA|TRBV7-9|NA
CASSLWGEGETQYF
TGTGCCAGCAGCTTGTGGGGGGAAGGGGAGACCCAGTACTTC
>TRBJ2-3|TRBD2|TRBV4-2|NA
CASSQAGGADTQYF
TGTGCCAGCAGCCAAGCGGGGGGTGCGGATACGCAGTATTTT
>TRBJ2-2|NA|TRBV4-1|NA
CASSQVSGVADTGELFF
TGCGCCAGCAGCCAAGTGTCCGGGGTAGCCGACACCGGGGAGCTGTTTTTT
>TRBJ1-4|NA|TRBV2|NA
CASSGVMGANEKLFF
TGTGCCAGCAGTGGCGTGATGGGAGCTAATGAAAAACTGTTTTTT
>TRBJ1-4|TRBD1|TRBV5-1|NA
CASSLGGTGATNEKLFF
TGCGCCAGCAGCTTGGGTGGGACAGGGGCAACTAATGAAAAACTGTTTTTT
>TRBJ2-4|NA|TRBV7-9|NA
CASSQSVQNIQYF
TGTGCCAGCAGCCAATCGGTCCAAAACATTCAGTACTTC
>TRBJ2-3|TRBD1|TRBV5-1|NA
CASSTGTDADTQYF
TGCGCCAGCAGTACAGGGACAGACGCAGATACGCAGTATTTT
>TRBJ1-2|TRBD1|TRBV3-1/TRBV3-2|NA
CASSQTGQGGNNNYGYTF
TGTGCCAGCAGTCAAACGGGACAGGGGGGTAATAATAACTATGGCTACACCTTC
>TRBJ2-5|NA|TRBV10-3|NA
CAAGPFQETQYF
TGTGCCGCTGGGCCTTTCCAAGAGACCCAGTACTTC
>TRBJ2-1|NA|TRBV30|NA
CAWSRGLDNEQFF
TGTGCCTGGAGCCGGGGACTCGACAATGAGCAGTTCTTC
>TRBJ2-1|TRBD2|TRBV9|NA
CASSVGLADEQFF
TGTGCCAGCAGCGTAGGACTAGCCGATGAGCAGTTCTTC
>TRBJ2-3|TRBD2|TRBV6-1|NA
CASRLQRGGRDTQYF
TGTGCCAGCAGACTTCAGCGGGGGGGCCGCGATACGCAGTATTTT
>TRBJ2-1|NA|TRBV28|NA
CASSPSGLRVLRGNEQFF
TGTGCCAGCAGTCCCTCGGGCCTAAGGGTCTTACGGGGGAATGAGCAGTTCTTC
>TRBJ1-2|NA|TRBV6-5|NA
CASSYSLQGLVYGYTF
TGTGCCAGCAGTTACTCTTTGCAGGGATTGGTCTATGGCTACACCTTC
>TRBJ2-2|NA|TRBV29-1|NA
CSVETETGTGELFF
TGCAGCGTTGAAACCGAGACTGGCACCGGGGAGCTGTTTTTT
>TRBJ2-1|TRBD2|TRBV7-9|NA
CASSLNSGSHNEQFF
TGTGCCAGCAGCTTAAACAGCGGGAGCCACAATGAGCAGTTCTTC
>TRBJ2-3|TRBD2|TRBV19|NA
CASSIVGASGGADTQYF
TGTGCCAGTAGTATAGTAGGGGCTAGCGGGGGGGCAGATACGCAGTATTTT
>TRBJ1-5|NA|TRBV19|NA
CASSIGGGSNQPQHF
TGTGCCAGTAGTATAGGAGGGGGTAGCAATCAGCCCCAGCATTTT
>TRBJ2-1|NA|TRBV2|NA
CASSLQGMRTNEQFF
TGTGCCAGCAGCCTACAGGGAATGCGTACGAATGAGCAGTTCTTC
>TRBJ1-3|NA|TRBV4-1|NA
CASSQDPQGLWNTIYF
TGCGCCAGCAGCCAAGATCCACAGGGATTGTGGAACACCATATATTTT
>TRBJ2-7|NA|TRBV21-1|NA
CASSLTWFYEQYF
TGTGCCAGCAGCCTCACTTGGTTTTACGAGCAGTACTTC
>TRBJ2-3|NA|TRBV19|NA
CASQTGGDSDTQYF
TGTGCCAGCCAAACAGGGGGGGATTCAGATACGCAGTATTTT
>TRBJ2-3|NA|TRBV3-1/TRBV3-2|NA
CASVRADTQYF
TGTGCCAGCGTGAGGGCAGATACGCAGTATTTT
>TRBJ2-7|TRBD2|TRBV6-5|NA
CASSSGTRGYEQYF
TGTGCCAGCAGTTCCGGGACTAGGGGGTACGAGCAGTACTTC
>TRBJ1-1|NA|TRBV7-2|NA
CASSLLASTEAFF
TGTGCCAGCAGCTTACTTGCGAGCACTGAAGCTTTCTTT
>TRBJ2-5|NA|TRBV28|once
CASRGETQYF
TGTGCTTCCAGGGGAGAGACCCAGTACTTC
>TRBJ1-5|NA|TRBV20-1|NA
CSASGLLSGPQHF
TGCAGTGCTAGTGGGCTCCTCAGTGGGCCCCAGCATTTT
>TRBJ2-7|TRBD2|TRBV28|NA
CASSPLPLAGPGNEQYF
TGTGCCAGCAGTCCACTCCCTCTAGCGGGGCCCGGGAACGAGCAGTACTTC
>TRBJ1-2|TRBD1|TRBV10-3|NA
CAINPGQGGYTF
TGTGCCATCAATCCGGGACAGGGTGGCTACACCTTC
>TRBJ1-3|NA|TRBV6-5|NA
CASRGLAGNTIYF
TGTGCCAGCAGGGGGCTAGCTGGAAACACCATATATTTT
>TRBJ2-1|NA|TRBV10-2|NA
CASRHSNEQFF
TGCGCCAGCAGACACAGCAATGAGCAGTTCTTC
>TRBJ1-6|TRBD1|TRBV27|NA
CASSLFRLYKPGQVPPLHF
TGTGCCAGCAGTTTATTCCGCCTATATAAACCGGGACAGGTACCTCCCCTCCACTTT
>TRBJ1-1|NA|TRBV7-9|NA
CASSLGPMGGDTEAFF
TGTGCCAGCAGCTTAGGTCCGATGGGGGGAGACACTGAAGCTTTCTTT
>TRBJ2-2|NA|TRBV27|NA
CASSLRGNTGELFF
TGTGCCAGCAGTTTAAGGGGGAACACCGGGGAGCTGTTTTTT
>TRBJ2-1|NA|TRBV5-5|NA
CASSEGRGSYNEQFF
TGTGCCAGCAGCGAGGGTAGGGGGTCCTACAATGAGCAGTTCTTC
>TRBJ1-1|NA|TRBV5-6|once
CASSLDTHNLGTEAFF
TGTGCCAGCAGCTTGGACACCCATAATCTAGGCACTGAAGCTTTCTTT
>TRBJ1-2|NA|TRBV6-1|NA
CASSTLYGYTF
TGTGCCAGCAGTACTTTATATGGCTACACCTTC
>TRBJ2-6|TRBD1|TRBV30|NA
CAWSVLRTGYSGANVLTF
TGTGCCTGGAGTGTACTGAGGACAGGGTATTCTGGGGCCAACGTCCTGACTTTC
>TRBJ2-3|NA|TRBV28|NA
CASRGAGANTDTQYF
TGTGCCAGCAGGGGGGCCGGGGCCAACACAGATACGCAGTATTTT
>TRBJ2-6|NA|TRBV18|NA
CASSPTRGTSGANVLTF
TGTGCCAGCTCACCCACGCGGGGAACCTCTGGGGCCAACGTCCTGACTTTC
>TRBJ2-3|NA|TRBV9|once
CASSVTGGGRLTDTQYF
TGTGCCAGCAGCGTAACCGGTGGGGGGAGACTCACAGATACGCAGTATTTT
>TRBJ2-5|TRBD2|TRBV5-4|once
CASLGASGSGETQYF
TGTGCCAGTCTCGGGGCTAGCGGGAGTGGGGAGACCCAGTACTTC